What follows is one T cell receptor (beta chain) and its context. The table lists this clonotype with a few counts. The clone's antigen remains unknown. Base qualities are not recorded, but no much larger clone differs from it by a single base. All donors were healthy Caucasians. The twin cohort comprised three pairs of female monozygotic twins, all aged roughly 18 to 29 years. Positive isolation kits from Invitrogen were used to isolate the CD4+ and CD8+ T cell populations. This record comes from a study of identical twins (dated by TCRdb to the mid-2010s). Regarding the research as a whole: To test whether fetal clonotypes persist, this study deep-sequenced TCR alpha and beta repertoires from monozygotic twins, from unrelated adults of various ages, and from cord blood. To rule out contamination, the twin experiments were replicated at different times with different library preparation protocols.

The receptor library was made with 5' RACE. Sequencing was performed on an Illumina HiSeq 2000. A universal primer binding site was introduced by template switching, and a unique molecular identifier was present in the final cDNA, enabling accurate counting of TCR cDNA molecules. Specific primers in the conserved constant-segment region were used to synthesize first-strand cDNA for TCR alpha and beta chains. To control for contamination, every cDNA library carried two barcodes: a SMART-Mk sample barcode plus Illumina barcodes. TruSeq adapter sequences and Illumina sample barcodes were added in two successive PCR steps. The TCR alpha and beta cDNA libraries were sequenced on the Illumina HiSeq platform using custom primers. The study's own analysis went as follows. Unique molecular identifiers were extracted from raw reads with MiGEC, and CDR3 positions were determined with MiXCR. For each individual, recombination models were inferred using an EM algorithm with the repgenHMM and IGoR tools. Shared clonotypes were analyzed with the tcR package in R, and sharing was normalized by the product of cloneset sizes. To study raw recombination without the effects of thymic and clonal selection, out-of-frame nonproductive sequences were analyzed. TCRdb ran its own pipeline on the public reads, namely fastp trimming at Q25 and MiXCR clone calling, and kept in-frame beta chains. Rows are unified per CDR3 protein, each entry keeping the most common DNA and genes. The V and J calls and clone size come from TCRdb's table, not from the authors' own analysis. The sample table holds 520,000 or so distinct CDR3 sequences, of which under 25% were seen once. The top ten hold around 0.9% of the sample.

Study-wide conclusions, independent of this receptor: Zero-insertion analyses could be partly confounded by invariant T cells such as MAIT and iNKT, though diverse VJ usage argued against such confounding for most clonotypes. In monozygotic twins, out-of-frame TCR alpha sharing was systematically underestimated by recombination models, although the models agreed with sharing between unrelated individuals. Because the same donors could not be followed over many years, the conclusions relied on cross-sectional statistical analysis. Compared with coincidental sharing between unrelated individuals, an excess of low generation-probability sequences was observed among out-of-frame TCR alpha sequences shared between twins. In beta out-of-frame sequences, excess twin sharing was weaker, because having fewer shared sequences lowered the signal-to-noise ratio. Fewer insertions were carried by abundant cord blood beta clonotypes, a similar but weaker trend appeared in young adult naive repertoires, and no such trend appeared in memory repertoires.

These records were also assigned to another study, of T cells expressing NK-cell markers. The second study reports: In sorted CD3+CD56+NKG2C+, CD3+CD56+NKG2C- and CD3+CD56-NKG2C+ T-cell subsets from about 8 donors, TCR beta-chain repertoires were profiled. Seven of the eight sequenced donors were HCMV-seropositive and one was HCMV-seronegative. To restrict sorting to alphabetaTCR-expressing T cells, an anti-gammadeltaTCR antibody was added in several experiments. In roughly six donors, the dominant CD3+CD56+NKG2C+ clonotypes ranked among the top 10 CD8+ clonotypes, making up about 1.0-8% of CD8+ T cells. Those dominant clonotypes were again the most abundant among CD3+CD56-NKG2C+ cells in a handful of donors, at about 28.3-65%. It remained unclear whether the expanded NKG2C-expressing T cell clones were specific for HCMV antigens. Randomly selected healthy volunteers, three men and five women, were used as the eight sequenced donors. A commercial ELISA kit detecting HCMV-specific IgG in serum was used to determine HCMV serostatus. MIGEC was used to demultiplex reads and group the reads by UMI, and MiTCR was used to assemble and quantify clonotypes. To exclude erroneous sequences, any TCR cDNA sequence not supported by at least two reads was discarded. The tcR package was used for downstream repertoire analysis, and clonotypes were matched between fractions using CDR3 nucleotide sequence together with V segment. VDJmatch was used to annotate antigen specificity against VDJdb, with one amino acid substitution allowed in CDR3.

Source material: CD4+ T cells sorted from blood. This receptor was obtained from a woman aged 18-35 years in good health.

CDR3 region: CASSYSGKNIQYF. DNA sequence: TGTGCCAGCAGTTACTCGGGAAAAAACATTCAGTACTTC. The rearranged segments are TRBV6-5 and TRBJ2-4; the D gene lacks a confident call. The germline V gene gives CDR1 as MNHEY and CDR2 as SVGAGI. V and J lose 0 bases and 4 bases, and a span of 4 bases separates them. From the cysteine through the phenylalanine, the CDR3 covers 13 amino acids. Of the read, only the CDR3 DNA is kept; its 39 bases are in frame from base 1.